Shown below are 27 T cell receptor beta chains from a single sample sequenced in a study of T-cell reconstitution after alpha-beta-depleted transplantation in children. Preparing the TCRbeta library involved the use of unique molecular identifiers. One entry per CDR3 protein results from TCRdb running MiXCR on the PCR reads. The sample includes a few hundred thousand distinct CDR3 sequences, roughly an eighth seen only once; the top ten take about 5%. The starting material was PBMCs from the stem cell graft donor, obtained from the stem cell graft. These receptors were taken from a human donor who donated a stem cell graft to a child with combined immunodeficiency.

A remark on this clonotype: A clone one base away is much larger, so this may be a read error. The chain uses TRBV9 and TRBJ2-1; tentatively, D is TRBD2 (6 bases). CDR1 and CDR2 (germline): SGDLS, YYNGEE. The length of the CDR3 is 16 residues. CDR3 protein: CASNVELRRLVGTDFF. The CDR3 DNA reads TGTGCCAGCAACGTAGAGCTGAGGAGACTAGTGGGAACCGATTTCTTC.

This sequence joins TRBV5-6 and TRBJ2-7, with unresolved D. V was cut by 4 bases and J by 3 bases, with 17 bases left in between. The CDR3 covers 15 residues. Per the germline V gene, CDR1 is SGHDT and CDR2 is YYEEEE. CDR3 nucleotide sequence: TGTGCCAGCAGCCGGCTAGGGATCAGGCTCTACGAGCAGTACTTC. Translation gives CASSRLGIRLYEQYF.

The chain links TRBV7-9 to TRBJ2-5; 9 nucleotides line up with TRBD1. This CDR3 is built from 15 residues. CDR1 is SEHNR, CDR2 FQNEAQ, per germline (reference sequence). V was clipped by 2 bases and J by 4 bases; unmatched bases: 5. The CDR3 nucleotides are TGTGCCAGCAGCTTATACCCGGACAGGGGAGAGACCCAGTACTTC. Protein: CASSLYPDRGETQYF. The full variable domain, with the rest looked up from reference TRBV7-9 and TRBJ2-5, is DTGVSQNPRHKITKRGQNVTFRCDPISEHNRLYWYRQTLGQGPEFLTYFQNEAQLEKSRLLSDRFSAERPKGSFSTLEIQRTEQGDSAMYLCASSLYPDRGETQYFGPGTRLLVL.

This clonotype was counted only a few times. The rearrangement uses TRBV29-1 and TRBJ2-3; 10 nucleotides agree with TRBD2. The V segment lost 8 bases and the J segment 4 bases; nucleotides outside the gene matches: 9. Germline lookup yields CDR1 SQVTM and CDR2 ANQGSEA. CDR3 size: 14 residues. The CDR3 DNA is TGCAGCTTTTCCGGGACTAGCGTCTCAGATACGCAGTATTTT. The encoded protein is CSFSGTSVSDTQYF.

V is TRBV3-1 and J is TRBJ2-5, with 7 nucleotides matching TRBD2. Germline CDR1 LGHDT, CDR2 YNNKEL (reference sequence). Germline trimming cut 4 bases from V and 2 bases from J; bases unmatched to any gene: 10. The CDR3 is 16 amino acids. The CDR3: CASSLIRDYGQETQYF. CDR3 DNA sequence: TGTGCCAGCAGCCTAATAAGGGACTACGGACAAGAGACCCAGTACTTC.

The chain has TRBV4-3 and TRBJ2-7; 11 bases map to TRBD1. Losses at the gene ends were 3 bases for V and 5 bases for J; bases not matched to a gene: 6. The length of the CDR3 is 15 residues. Germline V gene lookup returns CDR1 LGHNA and CDR2 YSLEER. In DNA form, the CDR3 reads TGCGCCAGCAGCCACGGGACAGGGGGTTTCGACGAGCAGTACTTC. Translating gives CASSHGTGGFDEQYF.

This clonotype came up many times. V is TRBV4-3 and J is TRBJ1-2, with 7 positions matching TRBD1. J lost 4 bases, V lost 4 bases, and 9 bases had no gene match. Germline assignment: CDR1 LGHNA and CDR2 YSLEER. CDR3 length: 15 amino acids. DNA of the CDR3: TGCGCCAGCAGCCCTCGGACAGGCGTTCGCTATGGCTACACCTTC. As protein: CASSPRTGVRYGYTF.

This chain connects TRBV15 to TRBJ1-1; D remains ambiguous. V lost 6 bases and J lost 0, with 11 bases in between. The CDR3 extends over 14 amino acids. Germline values: CDR1 LNHNV, CDR2 YYDKDF (reference sequence). CDR3 DNA sequence: TGTGCCACCAGTCCGATCGCATTGAACACTGAAGCTTTCTTT. Amino acids: CATSPIALNTEAFF.

This clonotype was counted between two and nine times. The chain joins TRBV24-1 to TRBJ2-1; 7 nucleotides align to TRBD2. There are 16 residues in the CDR3. Germline lookup yields CDR1 KGHDR and CDR2 SFDVKD. Germline trimming cut 6 bases from V and 0 bases from J; bases unmatched to any gene: 7. DNA for the CDR3: TGTGCCACCAGTCTGTACGGGGGGAGCTCCTACAATGAGCAGTTCTTC. Translation: CATSLYGGSSYNEQFF.

The chain carries TRBV7-9 and TRBJ2-3; 9 bases fit TRBD1. V lost 5 bases to trimming and J lost 2 bases; unmatched junction nucleotides: 5. Germline V gene data show CDR1 as SEHNR and CDR2 as FQNEAQ (reference sequence). CDR3 length equals 15 residues. CDR3 nucleotides: TGTGCCAGCAGCCCCGACAGGGGGACCACAGATACGCAGTATTTT. This codes for CASSPDRGTTDTQYF.

This clonotype came up a few times. The chain links TRBV7-2 to TRBJ1-1, with a tentative D call TRBD1 (5 bases). V was clipped by 6 bases and J by 7 bases, with 24 bases between them. The CDR3 is 16 amino acids. The germline gives CDR1 SGHTA, CDR2 FQGNSA. As DNA, the CDR3 is TGTGCCAGCAGAAGATTATCCGACAGACCATTTGATGAAGCTTTCTTT. It translates to CASRRLSDRPFDEAFF.

This clonotype was counted between two and nine times. The rearrangement links TRBV4-3 to TRBJ2-1; 8 nucleotides line up with TRBD2. The length of the CDR3 is 14 residues. Germline V gene sequence: CDR1 LGHNA, CDR2 YSLEER. After removal of 0 bases from V and 14 bases from J, the junction contained 9 bases not matched to a gene. This chain's CDR3 is CASSQDAGGTREFF. The CDR3, as DNA: TGCGCCAGCAGCCAAGATGCCGGTGGGACTAGGGAGTTCTTC.

This clonotype was counted ten times or more. The CDR3 DNA follows: TGTGCCAGCAGTTCCCCAAGGGGGGGCACAGATACGCAGTATTTT. Its protein is CASSSPRGGTDTQYF. V usage is TRBV6-5 and J usage is TRBJ2-3; D may correspond to TRBD1 or TRBD2 (6 bases each). The CDR3 covers 15 residues. Trimming pared 4 bases from V and 1 base from J, leaving 12 bases between. From germline, CDR1 is MNHEY and CDR2 SVGAGI.

The CDR3 sequence: CASTQTYEQYF. For the CDR3, the DNA is TGTGCCAGCACCCAGACCTACGAGCAGTACTTC. The J gene is TRBJ2-7, the V gene TRBV12-3 or TRBV12-4, with D uncertain. CDR3 length: 11 residues. V was trimmed by 7 bases and J by 2 bases, leaving 6 bases between them.

There are a few counts of this clonotype. The V call is TRBV21-1, the J call TRBJ2-7; TRBD2, the table's D call, lacks a check against the DNA. TRBV21-1 is a listed pseudogene. The CDR3 runs 15 residues. Written as DNA, the CDR3 is TGTGCCAGCAGCAAACCCGGACTAGCGGACAGACCGCAGTACTTC. Protein product: CASSKPGLADRPQYF.

This clonotype was seen repeatedly, ten times or more. This chain joins TRBV12-3 or TRBV12-4 and TRBJ1-5; D possibly corresponds to TRBD1 (5 bases). The V end was cut by 5 bases, the J end by 3 bases, with 11 bases between. CDR3 length equals 14 residues. The CDR3 is CASSQGRINQPQHF. CDR3 nucleotides: TGTGCCAGCAGTCAGGGACGGATCAATCAGCCCCAGCATTTT.

This clonotype was counted ten times or more. The chain couples TRBV7-2 to TRBJ2-3; D is uncertain. CDR1 is SGHTA and CDR2 is FQGNSA in the germline V gene. The length of the CDR3 is 15 residues. V lost 5 bases, J lost 0 bases, and 12 bases lay in between. The CDR3 nucleotides read TGTGCCAGCAGCGAAGACGGCCGTAGCACAGATACGCAGTATTTT. Residues: CASSEDGRSTDTQYF. Full variable domain (missing parts from reference TRBV7-2 and TRBJ2-3): GAGVSQSPSNKVTEKGKDVELRCDPISGHTALYWYRQSLGQGLEFLIYFQGNSAPDKSGLPSDRFSAERTGGSVSTLTIQRTQQEDSAVYLCASSEDGRSTDTQYFGPGTRLTVL.

This clonotype was detected a few times. V gene TRBV18 combines with J gene TRBJ2-7; 9 bases match TRBD2. The CDR3 covers 15 residues. CDR1 is KGHSH and CDR2 is LQKENI in the germline V gene. J was trimmed by 7 bases and V by 2 bases; bases with no gene match: 9. CDR3 coding DNA: TGTGCCAGCTCACCAGAGGCGGGAGGGAGAGAAGAGCAGTACTTC. This encodes CASSPEAGGREEQYF.

This sequence joins TRBV5-1 and TRBJ2-2, with unresolved D. Trimming pared 7 bases from V and 4 bases from J, leaving 11 bases between. In germline, CDR1 is SGHRS, CDR2 YFSETQ. This CDR3 spans 13 amino acids. The CDR3 loop reads CASGTSTTGELFF. The CDR3 DNA is TGCGCCAGCGGAACCTCGACCACCGGGGAGCTGTTTTTT.

This clonotype was recorded many times. The rearrangement joins TRBV6-5 to TRBJ2-5; D remains ambiguous. The CDR3 is made up of 16 amino acids. The germline V and J ends were trimmed by 2 bases and 2 bases, with 15 bases remaining between them. Germline values: CDR1 MNHEY, CDR2 SVGAGI. The chain's CDR3 is CASSYAAEQPQETQYF. CDR3 sequence (DNA): TGTGCCAGCAGTTACGCAGCAGAACAACCTCAAGAGACCCAGTACTTC.

A word on this clonotype: A read error is possible here, since a much larger clone lies one base away. The genes are TRBV12-3 or TRBV12-4 and TRBJ2-4; 7 bases align to TRBD1. The CDR3 loop spans 15 amino acids. This chain's CDR3 is CASSPHRDSKNSQYF. The CDR3 DNA is TGTGCCAGCAGTCCGCACCGGGACAGCAAAAACAGTCAGTACTTC.

This clonotype was seen only a few times. The chain recombines TRBV6-2 or TRBV6-3 with TRBJ2-4, with TRBD2 identical over 8 bases. The CDR3 is made up of 15 amino acids. The germline V gene encodes CDR1 MNHEY and CDR2 SVGEGT. J was trimmed by 1 base and V by 6 bases; bases with no gene match: 5. CDR3 protein: CASSAGGRAKNIQYF. The CDR3 DNA is TGTGCCAGCAGCGCGGGGGGTCGGGCCAAAAACATTCAGTACTTC.

This clonotype was seen a handful of times. The chain uses TRBV4-3 and TRBJ2-5; the D gene is possibly TRBD1 (6 bases). This CDR3 is built from 15 residues. The V and J ends lost 3 bases and 5 bases respectively, with 16 bases between them. Per the germline V gene, CDR1 is LGHNA and CDR2 is YSLEER. CDR3 coding DNA: TGCGCCAGCAGCCAGGCTAGGGGGTTCGGGGAGACCCAGTACTTC. It yields the protein CASSQARGFGETQYF.

This clonotype was counted a few times. The chain employs TRBV4-2 and TRBJ2-7; 7 positions agree with TRBD1. Germline V lookup: CDR1 LGHNA, CDR2 YNFKEQ. The length of the CDR3 is 15 residues. Trimming cost V 2 bases and J 2 bases; bases outside gene matches: 6. The CDR3 region has the DNA TGTGCCAGCAGCCAACTCGGACAGGACACCTACGAGCAGTACTTC. Translated: CASSQLGQDTYEQYF.

This chain joins TRBV4-2 and TRBJ2-1; D assignment may be TRBD1 or TRBD2 (6 bases each). Germline V gene lookup returns CDR1 LGHNA and CDR2 YNFKEQ. CDR3 length: 16 residues. V shed 4 bases and J shed 7 bases, with 20 bases lying between them. The chain's CDR3 is CASSLPGRGAGNEQFF. The CDR3, as DNA: TGTGCCAGCAGCCTGCCTGGAAGGGGGGCCGGGAATGAGCAGTTCTTC.

This clonotype was counted between two and nine times. The chain uses TRBV5-1 and TRBJ1-5, with TRBD1 as a possible D gene (6 bases). CDR1 SGHRS and CDR2 YFSETQ come from the germline V gene. Trimming removed 4 bases from V and 6 bases from J, with 14 bases in between. The CDR3 runs 14 residues. This CDR3 reads CASSATGDGQPQHF. The DNA of the CDR3 is TGCGCCAGCAGCGCGACAGGAGACGGTCAGCCCCAGCATTTT.

A few counts support this clonotype. This chain links TRBV7-9 with TRBJ2-6; D uncertain. CDR1 SEHNR and CDR2 FQNEAQ come from the germline V gene (reference sequence). CDR3 size: 17 residues. V was shortened by 7 bases and J by 0 bases, with 16 bases between the two germline ends. This CDR3 reads CASTSRSLVSGANVLTF. In nucleotides, the CDR3 is TGTGCCAGCACCTCGAGGAGCCTAGTCTCTGGGGCCAACGTCCTGACTTTC.